This TCR beta chain is drawn from a study of blood T cell repertoires in COVID-19. About the research overall: COVID-19 samples from acute and convalescent phases originated in the United States, Italy and Spain.

Per the germline V gene, CDR1 is SGHTA and CDR2 is FQGNSA. With 4 bases removed from V and 4 bases from J, the gap between germline ends came to 20 bases. The CDR3 covers 16 residues. Assay: immunoSEQ multiplex PCR; the TCRdb copy retains only in-frame clones and omits some. The table has a few hundred thousand clones, more than 75% seen once. This chain uses TRBV7-2 with TRBJ2-7; D may be TRBD1 (6 bases). This receptor was obtained from a woman in her forties or fifties with acute or convalescent COVID-19. The material sequenced was peripheral blood. The CDR3 region is CASSSGSGRGSYEQYF. CDR3 nucleotides: TGTGCCAGCAGCTCGGGGTCCGGCAGGGGCTCTTACGAGCAGTACTTC.